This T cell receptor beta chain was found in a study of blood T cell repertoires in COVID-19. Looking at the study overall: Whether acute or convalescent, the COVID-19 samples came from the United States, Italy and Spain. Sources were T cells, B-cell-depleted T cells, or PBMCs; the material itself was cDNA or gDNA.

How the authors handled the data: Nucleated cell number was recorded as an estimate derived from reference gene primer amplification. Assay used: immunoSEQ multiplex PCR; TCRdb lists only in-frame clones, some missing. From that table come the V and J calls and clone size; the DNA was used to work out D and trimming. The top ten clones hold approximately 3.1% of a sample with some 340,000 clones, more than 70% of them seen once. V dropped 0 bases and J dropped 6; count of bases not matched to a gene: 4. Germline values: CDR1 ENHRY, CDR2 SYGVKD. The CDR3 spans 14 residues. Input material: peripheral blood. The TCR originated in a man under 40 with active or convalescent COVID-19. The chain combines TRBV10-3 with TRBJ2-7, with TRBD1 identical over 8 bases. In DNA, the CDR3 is TGTGCCATCAGTGAGTCGCCAGGGGGCGGCGAGCAGTACTTC. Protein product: CAISESPGGGEQYF.